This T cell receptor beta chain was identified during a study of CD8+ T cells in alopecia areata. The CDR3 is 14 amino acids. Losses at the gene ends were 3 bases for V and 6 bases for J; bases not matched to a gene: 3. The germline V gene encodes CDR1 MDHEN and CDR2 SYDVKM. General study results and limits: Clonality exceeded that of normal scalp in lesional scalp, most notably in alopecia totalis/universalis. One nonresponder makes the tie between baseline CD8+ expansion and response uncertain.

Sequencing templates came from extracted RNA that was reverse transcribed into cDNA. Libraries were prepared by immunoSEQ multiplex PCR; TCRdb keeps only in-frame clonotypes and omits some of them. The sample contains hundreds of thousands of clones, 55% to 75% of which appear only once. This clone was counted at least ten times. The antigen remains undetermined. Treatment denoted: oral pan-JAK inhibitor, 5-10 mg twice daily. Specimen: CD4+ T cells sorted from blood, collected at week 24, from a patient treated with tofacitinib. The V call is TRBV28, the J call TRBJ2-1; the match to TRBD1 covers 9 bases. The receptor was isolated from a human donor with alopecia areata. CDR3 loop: CASSFATGGNEQFF. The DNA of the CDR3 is TGTGCCAGCAGTTTCGCGACAGGGGGCAATGAGCAGTTCTTC. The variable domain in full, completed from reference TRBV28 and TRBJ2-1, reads DVKVTQSSRYLVKRTGEKVFLECVQDMDHENMFWYRQDPGLGLRLIYFSYDVKMKEKGDIPEGYSVSREKKERFSLILESASTNQTSMYLCASSFATGGNEQFFGPGTRLTVL.